Presented here are 3 T cell receptor beta chains from one specimen sequenced in a study of T cells in Graves' hyperthyroidism and ophthalmopathy. TCR beta CDR3 sequences were amplified from RNA transcripts. HTBI primers were the set used in a first-round RT-PCR of the TCR CDR3. TCRdb reprocessed the multiplex PCR reads with MiXCR, giving one entry per CDR3 protein. The sample has about 560,000 distinct CDR3 sequences; over 15% are singletons. The sequenced sample consisted of blood. Every receptor here comes from a young woman with Graves' hyperthyroidism.

This clonotype was counted a single time. This rearrangement joins TRBV7-8 to TRBJ2-5; unclear D gene. V was trimmed by 1 base and J by 5 bases, leaving 11 bases between them. The CDR3 sequence is 14 residues long. CDR1 SGHVS and CDR2 FQNEAQ come from the germline V gene. CDR3 nucleotides: TGTGCCAGCAGCTTAGGACTCATCCGGGAGACCCAGTACTTC. Protein: CASSLGLIRETQYF.

V gene TRBV2 combines with J gene TRBJ2-7; D uncertain. Germline CDR1 reads SNHLY; CDR2 reads FYNNEI. The V gene lost 2 bases and the J gene lost 2 bases, with 7 bases spanning the gap. There are 13 residues in the CDR3. CDR3 region: CASSEQVTYEQYF. The CDR3 DNA is TGTGCCAGCAGTGAACAGGTGACCTACGAGCAGTACTTC.

The CDR3: CATSRERGLNTGELFF. CDR3 coding DNA: TGTGCCACCAGCAGAGAACGCGGACTGAACACCGGGGAGCTGTTTTTT. V gene TRBV15 combines with J gene TRBJ2-2, with D possibly matching TRBD2 (5 bases). Per germline, CDR1 LNHNV and CDR2 YYDKDF (reference sequence). This CDR3 is 16 amino acids long. Trimming removed 0 bases at V and 1 base at J, with 9 bases between.